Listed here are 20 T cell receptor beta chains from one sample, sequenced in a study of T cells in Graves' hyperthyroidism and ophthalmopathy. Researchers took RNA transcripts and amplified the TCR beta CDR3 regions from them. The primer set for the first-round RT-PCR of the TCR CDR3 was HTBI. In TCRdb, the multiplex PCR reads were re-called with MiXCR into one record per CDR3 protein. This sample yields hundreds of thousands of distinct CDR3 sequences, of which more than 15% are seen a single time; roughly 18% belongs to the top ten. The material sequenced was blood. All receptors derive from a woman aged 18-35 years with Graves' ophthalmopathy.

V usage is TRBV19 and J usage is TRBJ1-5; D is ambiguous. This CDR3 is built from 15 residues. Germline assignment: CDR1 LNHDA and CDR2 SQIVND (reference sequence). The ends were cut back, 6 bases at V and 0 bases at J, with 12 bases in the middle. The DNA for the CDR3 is TGTGCCAGTAGCCAAGACGCTTATAGCAATCAGCCCCAGCATTTT. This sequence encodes CASSQDAYSNQPQHF.

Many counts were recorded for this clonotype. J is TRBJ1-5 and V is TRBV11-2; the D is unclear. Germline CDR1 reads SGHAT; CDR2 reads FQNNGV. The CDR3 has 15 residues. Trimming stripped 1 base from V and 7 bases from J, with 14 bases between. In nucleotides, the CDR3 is TGTGCCAGCAGCTTAGGCAGGTCGATGGGGCAGCCCCAGCATTTT. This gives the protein CASSLGRSMGQPQHF.

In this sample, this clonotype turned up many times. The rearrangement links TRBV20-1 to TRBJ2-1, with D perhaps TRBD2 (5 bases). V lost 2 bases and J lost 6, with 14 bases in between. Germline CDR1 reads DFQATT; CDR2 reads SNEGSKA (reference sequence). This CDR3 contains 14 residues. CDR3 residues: CSARYPGEANEQFF. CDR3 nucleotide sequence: TGCAGTGCTAGATACCCCGGGGAAGCCAATGAGCAGTTCTTC.

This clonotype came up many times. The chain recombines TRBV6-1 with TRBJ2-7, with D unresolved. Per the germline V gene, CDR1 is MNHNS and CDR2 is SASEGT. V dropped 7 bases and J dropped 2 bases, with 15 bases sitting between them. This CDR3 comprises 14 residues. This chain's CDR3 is CASTQRDSTYEQYF. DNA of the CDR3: TGTGCCAGCACCCAAAGGGATAGTACCTACGAGCAGTACTTC.

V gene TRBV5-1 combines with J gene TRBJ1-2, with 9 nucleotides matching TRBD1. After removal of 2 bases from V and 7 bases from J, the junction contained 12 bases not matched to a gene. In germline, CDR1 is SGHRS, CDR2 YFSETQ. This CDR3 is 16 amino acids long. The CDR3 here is CASSFAPGTGLSGYTF. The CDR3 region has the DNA TGCGCCAGCAGCTTCGCTCCCGGGACAGGGTTGTCTGGCTACACCTTC. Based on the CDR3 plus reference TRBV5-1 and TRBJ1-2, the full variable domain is KAGVTQTPRYLIKTRGQQVTLSCSPISGHRSVSWYQQTPGQGLQFLFEYFSETQRNKGNFPGRFSGRQFSNSRSEMNVSTLELGDSALYLCASSFAPGTGLSGYTFGSGTRLTVV.

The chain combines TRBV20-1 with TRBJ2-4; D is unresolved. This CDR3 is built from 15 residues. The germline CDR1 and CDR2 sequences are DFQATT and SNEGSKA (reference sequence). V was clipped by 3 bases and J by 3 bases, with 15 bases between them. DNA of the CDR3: TGCAGTGCTAGGACACGAGGCTGGTTCAAAAACATTCAGTACTTC. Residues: CSARTRGWFKNIQYF.

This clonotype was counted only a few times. DNA for the CDR3: TGCAGCTCCCCGGTGGGGAGTACTGAAGCTTTCTTT. It specifies CSSPVGSTEAFF. J is TRBJ1-1 and V is TRBV29-1; D gene uncertain. CDR1 and CDR2 from the germline V gene are SQVTM and ANQGSEA. V lost 8 bases to trimming and J lost 5 bases, with 15 bases between them. The CDR3 extends over 12 amino acids.

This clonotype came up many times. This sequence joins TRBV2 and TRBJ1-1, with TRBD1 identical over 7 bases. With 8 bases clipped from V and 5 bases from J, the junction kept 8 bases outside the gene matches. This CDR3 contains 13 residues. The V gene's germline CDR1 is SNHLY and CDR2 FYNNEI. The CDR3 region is CASLRQGRTEAFF. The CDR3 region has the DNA TGTGCCAGCCTCCGACAGGGAAGGACTGAAGCTTTCTTT.

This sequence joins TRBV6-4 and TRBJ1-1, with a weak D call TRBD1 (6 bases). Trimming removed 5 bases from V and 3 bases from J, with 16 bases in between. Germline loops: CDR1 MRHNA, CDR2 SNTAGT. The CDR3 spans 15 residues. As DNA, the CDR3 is TGTGCCAGCAGTAATAGACAGGCCGGGGACACTGAAGCTTTCTTT. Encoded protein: CASSNRQAGDTEAFF.

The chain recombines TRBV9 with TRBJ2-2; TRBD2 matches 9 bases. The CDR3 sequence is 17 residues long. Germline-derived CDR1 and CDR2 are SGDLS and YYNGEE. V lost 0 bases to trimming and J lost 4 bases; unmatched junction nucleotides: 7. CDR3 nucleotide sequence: TGTGCCAGCAGCGTAGCCCCAGCGGGAGGCGGCACCGGGGAGCTGTTTTTT. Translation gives CASSVAPAGGGTGELFF.

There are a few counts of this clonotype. The CDR3 here is CAWRDRGVLNTEAFF. The CDR3 DNA is TGTGCCTGGAGGGACAGGGGAGTTTTGAACACTGAAGCTTTCTTT. The chain is built from TRBV30 and TRBJ1-1; 9 positions agree with TRBD1. In germline, CDR1 is GTSNPN, CDR2 SVGIG (reference sequence). CDR3 size: 15 residues. The ends lost 3 bases at V and 0 bases at J; junction bases unmatched: 5.

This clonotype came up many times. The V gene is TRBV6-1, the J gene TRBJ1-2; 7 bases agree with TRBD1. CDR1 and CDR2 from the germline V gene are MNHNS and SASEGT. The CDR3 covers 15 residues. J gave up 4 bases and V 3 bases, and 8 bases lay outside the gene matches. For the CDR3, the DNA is TGTGCCAGCAGTGAGGCCGGCCAGGGGGGCTATGGCTACACCTTC. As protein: CASSEAGQGGYGYTF.

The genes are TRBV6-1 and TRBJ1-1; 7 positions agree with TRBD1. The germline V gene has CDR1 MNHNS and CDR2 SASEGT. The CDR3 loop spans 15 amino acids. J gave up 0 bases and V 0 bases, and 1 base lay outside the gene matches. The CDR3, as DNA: TGTGCCAGCAGTGAAGCGACAGGGATGAACACTGAAGCTTTCTTT. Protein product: CASSEATGMNTEAFF.

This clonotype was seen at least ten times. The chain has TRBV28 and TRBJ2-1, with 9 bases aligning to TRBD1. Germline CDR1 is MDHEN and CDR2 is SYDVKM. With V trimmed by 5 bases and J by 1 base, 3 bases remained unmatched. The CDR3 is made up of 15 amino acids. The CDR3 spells CASSGQGLSYNEQFF. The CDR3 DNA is TGTGCCAGCAGTGGACAGGGGTTATCCTACAATGAGCAGTTCTTC.

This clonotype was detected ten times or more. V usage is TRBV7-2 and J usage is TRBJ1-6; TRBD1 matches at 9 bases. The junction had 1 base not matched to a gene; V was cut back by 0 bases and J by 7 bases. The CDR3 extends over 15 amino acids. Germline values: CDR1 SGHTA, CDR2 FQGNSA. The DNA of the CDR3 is TGTGCCAGCAGCTTAGCCGGGACAGGGAATTCACCCCTCCACTTT. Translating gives CASSLAGTGNSPLHF.

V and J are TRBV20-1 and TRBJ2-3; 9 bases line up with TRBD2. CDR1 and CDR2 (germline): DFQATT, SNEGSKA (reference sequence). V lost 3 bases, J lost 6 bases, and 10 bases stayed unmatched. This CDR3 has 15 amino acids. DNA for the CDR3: TGCAGTGCTAGGACGGTAGCGGGAGATGTTGATACGCAGTATTTT. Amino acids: CSARTVAGDVDTQYF.

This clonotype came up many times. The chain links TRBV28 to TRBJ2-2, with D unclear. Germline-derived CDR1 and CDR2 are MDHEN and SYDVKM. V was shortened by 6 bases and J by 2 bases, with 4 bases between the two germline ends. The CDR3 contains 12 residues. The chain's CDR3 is CASSRNTGELFF. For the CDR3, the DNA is TGTGCCAGCAGCCGAAACACCGGGGAGCTGTTTTTT.

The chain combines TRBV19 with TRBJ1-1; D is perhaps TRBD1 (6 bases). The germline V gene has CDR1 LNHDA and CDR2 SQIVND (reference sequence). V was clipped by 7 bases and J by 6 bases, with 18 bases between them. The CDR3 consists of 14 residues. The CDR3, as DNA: TGTGCCAGTACCCCTACGACAGGTTTCGCTGAAGCTTTCTTT. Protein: CASTPTTGFAEAFF.

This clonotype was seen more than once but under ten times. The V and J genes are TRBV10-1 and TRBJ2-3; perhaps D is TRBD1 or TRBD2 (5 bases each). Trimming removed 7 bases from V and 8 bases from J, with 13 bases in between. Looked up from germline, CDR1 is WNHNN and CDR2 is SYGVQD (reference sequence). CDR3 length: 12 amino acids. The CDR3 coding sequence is TGCGCCAGCACCGAAAGGGGAGCTACGCAGTATTTT. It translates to CASTERGATQYF.

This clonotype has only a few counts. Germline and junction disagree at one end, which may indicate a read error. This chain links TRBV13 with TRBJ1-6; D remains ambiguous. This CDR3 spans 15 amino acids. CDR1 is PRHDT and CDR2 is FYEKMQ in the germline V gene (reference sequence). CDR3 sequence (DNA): TGCGCCAGCAGCCCAAGCACGTTGAATAATTCACCCCTCCACTTT. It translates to CASSPSTLNNSPLHF.